This T cell receptor (beta chain) was recovered during a study of blood T cell repertoires in COVID-19. The CDR3 runs 15 residues. CDR1 is SGHDT and CDR2 is YYEEEE in the germline V gene. J lost 6 bases, V lost 2 bases, and 5 bases had no gene match. This clone was recorded a few times. Data came from immunoSEQ multiplex PCR; TCRdb stores just in-frame clones and leaves some out. Counted here are about 260,000 clones, around 88% occurring once; the ten biggest clones make up approximately 1.2%. The chain has TRBV5-6 and TRBJ2-1, with TRBD2 identical over 10 bases. The sample taken for sequencing was PBMCs or T cells enriched from blood (not recorded which). The clonotype originates from a middle-aged woman with acute COVID-19. CDR3 region: CASSLPGLARNEQFF. Written as DNA, the CDR3 is TGTGCCAGCAGCTTACCGGGACTAGCGCGCAATGAGCAGTTCTTC.